These 5 T cell receptor beta chains share one sample of origin, sequenced in a study of blood T cell repertoires in COVID-19. Sequencing was performed with immunoSEQ multiplex PCR; in TCRdb, only in-frame clones are kept and a portion is missing. The table has 390,000 or so clones, 80% to 90% seen once. Sequencing was carried out using peripheral blood. These receptors were taken from a woman aged 30 to 39 with active or convalescent COVID-19.

This chain uses TRBV5-4 with TRBJ1-2, with 7 bases that match TRBD1. The CDR3 contains 13 residues. The V gene's germline CDR1 is SGHNT and CDR2 YYREEE (reference sequence). V lost 5 bases, J lost 9 bases, and 10 bases stayed unmatched. CDR3 in DNA: TGTGCCAGCAGGTATACAGGGGCTTCGAGCTACACCTTC. Its protein product is CASRYTGASSYTF.

A word on this clone: Other DNA sequences from this sample encode an identical CDR3 as well. The genes are TRBV30 and TRBJ2-3; 9 bases match TRBD1. J was trimmed by 0 bases and V by 3 bases; bases with no gene match: 4. Germline V gene data show CDR1 as GTSNPN and CDR2 as SVGIG (reference sequence). The CDR3 is 15 residues long. The CDR3 DNA sequence: TGTGCCTGGAGCGGGACAGGGACTAGCACAGATACGCAGTATTTT. Translated, it gives CAWSGTGTSTDTQYF.

The chain carries TRBV7-8 and TRBJ1-1; D is ambiguous. The germline V and J ends were trimmed by 0 bases and 7 bases, with 18 bases remaining between them. The CDR3 runs 16 residues. Germline V gene lookup returns CDR1 SGHVS and CDR2 FQNEAQ. CDR3 bases: TGTGCCAGCAGCTTAGCCGTTCCCGGGGTCAGGCTTGAAGCTTTCTTT. It encodes CASSLAVPGVRLEAFF.

The CDR3 nucleotides read TGCGCCAGCAGCTTGGCCTGGGGCGGGGGATACGAGCAGTACTTC. Encoded protein: CASSLAWGGGYEQYF. This chain uses TRBV5-1 with TRBJ2-7, with 7 positions matching TRBD2. CDR1 is SGHRS and CDR2 is YFSETQ in the germline V gene. V dropped 0 bases and J dropped 4; count of bases not matched to a gene: 7. CDR3 length: 15 amino acids.

The chain is built from TRBV27 and TRBJ1-1, with TRBD1 identical over 8 bases. Looked up from germline, CDR1 is MNHEY and CDR2 is SMNVEV (reference sequence). The ends lost 4 bases at V and 5 bases at J; junction bases unmatched: 3. The CDR3 has 13 amino acids. For the CDR3, the DNA is TGTGCCAGCAGTTCAGGGGGCTATACTGAAGCTTTCTTT. Translation gives CASSSGGYTEAFF.